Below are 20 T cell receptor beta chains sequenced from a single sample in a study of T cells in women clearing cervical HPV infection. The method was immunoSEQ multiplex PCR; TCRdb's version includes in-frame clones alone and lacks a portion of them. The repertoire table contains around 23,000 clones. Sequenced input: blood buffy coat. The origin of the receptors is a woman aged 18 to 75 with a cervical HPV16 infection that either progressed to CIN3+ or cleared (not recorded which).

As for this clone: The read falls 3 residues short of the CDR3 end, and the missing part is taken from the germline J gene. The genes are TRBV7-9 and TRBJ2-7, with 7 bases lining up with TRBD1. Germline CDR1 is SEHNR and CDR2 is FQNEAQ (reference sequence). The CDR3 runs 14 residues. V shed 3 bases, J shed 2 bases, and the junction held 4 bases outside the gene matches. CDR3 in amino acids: CASSLTGNTYEQYF. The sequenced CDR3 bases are TGTGCCAGCAGCTTGACAGGGAACACCTACGAG.

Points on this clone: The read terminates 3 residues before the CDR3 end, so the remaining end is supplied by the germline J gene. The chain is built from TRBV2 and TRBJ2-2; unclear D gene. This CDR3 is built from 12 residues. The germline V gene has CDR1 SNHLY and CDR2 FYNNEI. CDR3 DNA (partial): TGTGCCAGCAGGTACGGGTCCGGAAAG. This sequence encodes CASRYGSGK. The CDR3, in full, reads CASRYGSGKLFF.

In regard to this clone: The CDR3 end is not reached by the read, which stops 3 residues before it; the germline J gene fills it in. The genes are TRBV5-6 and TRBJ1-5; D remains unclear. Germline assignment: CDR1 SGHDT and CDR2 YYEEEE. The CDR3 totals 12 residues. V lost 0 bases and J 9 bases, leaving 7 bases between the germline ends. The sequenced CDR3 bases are TGTGCCAGCAGCTTGGCTAGTGGGCCC. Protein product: CASSLASGP. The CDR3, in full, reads CASSLASGPQHF.

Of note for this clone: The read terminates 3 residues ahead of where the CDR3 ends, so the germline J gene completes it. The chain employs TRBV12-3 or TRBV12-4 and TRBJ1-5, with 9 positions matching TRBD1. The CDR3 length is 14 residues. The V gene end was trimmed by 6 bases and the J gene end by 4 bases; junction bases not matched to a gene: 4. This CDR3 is CASRLDRGNQPQHF. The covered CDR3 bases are TGTGCCAGCAGATTGGACAGGGGAAATCAGCCC.

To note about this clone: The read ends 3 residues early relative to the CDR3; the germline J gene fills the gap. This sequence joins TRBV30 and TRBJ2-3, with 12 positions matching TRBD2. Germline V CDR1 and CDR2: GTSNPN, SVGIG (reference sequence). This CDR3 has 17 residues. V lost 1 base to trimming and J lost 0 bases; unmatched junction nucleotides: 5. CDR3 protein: CAWSGTSGAWSTDTQYF. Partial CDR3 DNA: TGTGCCTGGAGTGGGACTAGCGGGGCTTGGAGCACAGATACG. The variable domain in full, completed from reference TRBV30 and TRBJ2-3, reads SQTIHQWPATLVQPVGSPLSLECTVEGTSNPNLYWYRQAAGRGLQLLFYSVGIGQISSEVPQNLSASRPQDRQFILSSKKLLLSDSGFYLCAWSGTSGAWSTDTQYFGPGTRLTVL.

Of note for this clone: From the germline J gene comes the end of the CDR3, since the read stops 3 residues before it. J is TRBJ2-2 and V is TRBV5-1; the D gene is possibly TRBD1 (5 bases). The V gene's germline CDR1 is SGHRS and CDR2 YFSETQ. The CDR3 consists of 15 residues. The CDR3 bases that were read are TGCGCCAGCAGCGTAGACAGCTCTGGGGCCAACGTG. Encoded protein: CASSVDSSGANV. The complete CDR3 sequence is CASSVDSSGANVLFF.

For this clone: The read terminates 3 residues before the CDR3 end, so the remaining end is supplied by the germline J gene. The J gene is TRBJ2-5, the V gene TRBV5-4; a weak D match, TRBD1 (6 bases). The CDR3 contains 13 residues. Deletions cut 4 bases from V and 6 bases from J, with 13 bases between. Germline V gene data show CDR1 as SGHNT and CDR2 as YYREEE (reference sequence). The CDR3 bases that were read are TGTGCCAGCAGCGGAACAGGGTCACAGACC. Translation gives CASSGTGSQT. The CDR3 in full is CASSGTGSQTQYF.

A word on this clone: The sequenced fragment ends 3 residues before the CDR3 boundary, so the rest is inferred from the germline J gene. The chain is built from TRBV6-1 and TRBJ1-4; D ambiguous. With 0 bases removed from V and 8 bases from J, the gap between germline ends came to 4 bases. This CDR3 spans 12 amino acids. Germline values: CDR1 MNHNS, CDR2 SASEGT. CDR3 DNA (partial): TGTGCCAGCAGTGAAGCGGGCGAAAAA. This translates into CASSEAGEK. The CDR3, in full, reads CASSEAGEKLFF.

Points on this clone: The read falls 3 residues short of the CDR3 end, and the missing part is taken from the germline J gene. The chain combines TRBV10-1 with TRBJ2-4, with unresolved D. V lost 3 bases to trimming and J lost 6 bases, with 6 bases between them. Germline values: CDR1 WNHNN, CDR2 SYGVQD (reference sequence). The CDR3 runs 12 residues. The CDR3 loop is CASSDSGNIQYF. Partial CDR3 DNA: TGCGCCAGCAGTGACAGTGGAAACATT.

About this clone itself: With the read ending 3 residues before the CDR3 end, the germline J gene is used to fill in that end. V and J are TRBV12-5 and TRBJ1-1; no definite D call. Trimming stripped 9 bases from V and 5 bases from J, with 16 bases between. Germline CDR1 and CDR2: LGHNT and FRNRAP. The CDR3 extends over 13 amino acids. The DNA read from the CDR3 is TGTGCTAGCGCTAGAGCAATTTGGACTGAA. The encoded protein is CASARAIWTE. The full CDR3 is CASARAIWTEAFF.

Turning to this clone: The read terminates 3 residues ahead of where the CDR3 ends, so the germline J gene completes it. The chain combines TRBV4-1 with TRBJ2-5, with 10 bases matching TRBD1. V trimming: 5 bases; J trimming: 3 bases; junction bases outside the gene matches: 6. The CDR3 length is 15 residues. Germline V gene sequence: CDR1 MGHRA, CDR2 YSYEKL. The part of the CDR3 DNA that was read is TGCGCCAGCAGCATCCGGGACAGGGGAAAAGAGACC. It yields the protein CASSIRDRGKET. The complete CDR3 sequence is CASSIRDRGKETQYF.

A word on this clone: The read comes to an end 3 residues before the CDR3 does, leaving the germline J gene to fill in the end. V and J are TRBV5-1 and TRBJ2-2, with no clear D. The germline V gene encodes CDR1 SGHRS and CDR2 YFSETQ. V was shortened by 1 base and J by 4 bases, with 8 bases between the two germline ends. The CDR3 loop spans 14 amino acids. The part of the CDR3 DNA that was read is TGCGCCAGCAGCTTGACCTACTCCACCGGGGAG. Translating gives CASSLTYSTGE. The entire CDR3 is CASSLTYSTGELFF.

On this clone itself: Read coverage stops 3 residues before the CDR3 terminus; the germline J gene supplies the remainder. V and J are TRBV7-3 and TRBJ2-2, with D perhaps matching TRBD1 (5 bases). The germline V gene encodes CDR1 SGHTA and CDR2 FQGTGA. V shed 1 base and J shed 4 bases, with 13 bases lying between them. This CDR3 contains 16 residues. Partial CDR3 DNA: TGTGCCAGCAGCTTAAGTCCAGGGCGTGGCACCGGGGAG. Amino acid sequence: CASSLSPGRGTGE. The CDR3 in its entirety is CASSLSPGRGTGELFF.

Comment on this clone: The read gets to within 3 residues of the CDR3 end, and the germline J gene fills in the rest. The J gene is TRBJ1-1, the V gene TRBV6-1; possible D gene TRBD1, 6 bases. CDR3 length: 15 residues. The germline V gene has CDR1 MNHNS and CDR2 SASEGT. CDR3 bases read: TGTGCCAGCAGTGAAGTAGCGGGGACACAAGAGACC. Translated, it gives CASSEVAGTQET. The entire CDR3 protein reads CASSEVAGTQETAFF.

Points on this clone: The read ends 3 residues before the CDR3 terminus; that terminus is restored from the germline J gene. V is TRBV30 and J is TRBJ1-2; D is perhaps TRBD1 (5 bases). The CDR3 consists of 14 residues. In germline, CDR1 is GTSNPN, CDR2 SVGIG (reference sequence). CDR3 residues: CAWSWGGRVNDYTF. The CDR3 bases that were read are TGTGCCTGGAGTTGGGGGGGACGGGTCAATGAC.

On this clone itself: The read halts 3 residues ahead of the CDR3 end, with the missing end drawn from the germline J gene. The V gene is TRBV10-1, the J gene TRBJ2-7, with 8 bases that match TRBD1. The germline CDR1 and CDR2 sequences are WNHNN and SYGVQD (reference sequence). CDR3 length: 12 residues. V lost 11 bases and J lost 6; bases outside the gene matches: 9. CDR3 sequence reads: CASGQGFREQYF. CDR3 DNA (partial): TGCGCCTCAGGACAGGGATTTCGCGAG.

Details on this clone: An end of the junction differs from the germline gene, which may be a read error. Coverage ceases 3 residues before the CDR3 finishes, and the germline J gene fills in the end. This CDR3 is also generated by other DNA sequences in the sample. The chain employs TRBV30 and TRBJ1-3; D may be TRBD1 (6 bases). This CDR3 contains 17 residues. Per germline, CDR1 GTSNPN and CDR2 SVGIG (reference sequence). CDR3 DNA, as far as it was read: TGTGCCTGGAGTGTATGGAGGAGGGGGGGGCCTGGAAACACT. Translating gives CAWSVWRRGGPGNT. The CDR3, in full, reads CAWSVWRRGGPGNTIYF.

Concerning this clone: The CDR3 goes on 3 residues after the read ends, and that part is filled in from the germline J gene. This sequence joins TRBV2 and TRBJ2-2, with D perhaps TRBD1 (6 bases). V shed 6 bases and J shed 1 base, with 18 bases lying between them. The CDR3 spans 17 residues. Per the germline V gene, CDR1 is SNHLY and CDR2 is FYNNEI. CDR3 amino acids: CASRPGEGTRNTGELFF. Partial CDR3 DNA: TGTGCCAGCAGACCGGGTGAGGGGACAAGGAACACCGGGGAG.

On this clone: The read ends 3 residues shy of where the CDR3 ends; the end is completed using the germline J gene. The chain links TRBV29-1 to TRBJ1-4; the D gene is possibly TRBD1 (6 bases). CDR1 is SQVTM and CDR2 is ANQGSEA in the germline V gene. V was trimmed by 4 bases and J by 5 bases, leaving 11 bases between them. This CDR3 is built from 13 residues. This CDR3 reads CSVGEQGNEKLFF. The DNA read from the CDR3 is TGCAGCGTTGGGGAACAGGGAAATGAAAAA.

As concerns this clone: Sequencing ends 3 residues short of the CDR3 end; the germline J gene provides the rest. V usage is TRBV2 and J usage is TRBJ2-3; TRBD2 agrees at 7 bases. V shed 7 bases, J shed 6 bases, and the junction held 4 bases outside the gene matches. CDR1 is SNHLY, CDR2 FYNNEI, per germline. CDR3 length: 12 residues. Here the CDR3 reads CASKREGDTQYF. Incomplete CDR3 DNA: TGTGCCAGCAAGAGGGAGGGGGATACG.